The following is a TCR beta chain sequence with its context. Its antigen is not known. A second PCR, run for about 6 to 11 cycles, used a sample-barcoded 5' primer plus a J-beta primer mix. Each CDR3 protein is one row after TCRdb ran MiXCR on the 5' RACE reads. The sample includes around 1,000,000 distinct CDR3 sequences, around two fifths of them seen just once. The donors, all healthy, were Caucasians living in Russia, aged roughly 6 to 100. With 6 bases clipped from V and 2 bases from J, the junction kept 4 bases outside the gene matches. CDR1 is DFQATT and CDR2 is SNEGSKA in the germline V gene (reference sequence). The CDR3 has 13 residues. The data were obtained in a study of blood T cells in healthy people across ages. Study-wide results and limits: Long-lived donors carried more naive CD4+ cells and greater diversity than aged donors.

The chain couples TRBV20-1 to TRBJ2-3, with 8 positions matching TRBD1. The receptor's source is a man aged 18 to 35 in good health. The sequenced sample consisted of blood. Written as DNA, the CDR3 is TGCAGTGCGGACAGGGATCTCACAGATACGCAGTATTTT. Protein sequence: CSADRDLTDTQYF.